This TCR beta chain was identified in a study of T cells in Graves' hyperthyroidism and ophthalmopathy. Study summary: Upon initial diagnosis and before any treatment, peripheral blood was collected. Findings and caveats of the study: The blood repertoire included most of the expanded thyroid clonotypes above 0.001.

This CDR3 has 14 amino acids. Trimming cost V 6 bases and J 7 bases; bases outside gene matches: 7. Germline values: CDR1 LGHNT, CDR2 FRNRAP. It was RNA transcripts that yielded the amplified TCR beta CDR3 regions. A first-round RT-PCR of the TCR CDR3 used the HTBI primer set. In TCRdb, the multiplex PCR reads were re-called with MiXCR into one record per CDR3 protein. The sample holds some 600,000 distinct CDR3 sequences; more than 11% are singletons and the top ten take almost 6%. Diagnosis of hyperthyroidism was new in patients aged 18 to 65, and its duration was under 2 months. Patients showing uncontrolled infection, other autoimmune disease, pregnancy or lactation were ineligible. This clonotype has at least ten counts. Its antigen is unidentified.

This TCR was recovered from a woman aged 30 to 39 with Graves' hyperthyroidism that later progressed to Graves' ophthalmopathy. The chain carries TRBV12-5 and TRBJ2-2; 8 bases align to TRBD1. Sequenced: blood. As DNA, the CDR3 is TGTGCTAGTGGAACAGGGGGTTCACGCGGGGAGCTGTTTTTT. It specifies CASGTGGSRGELFF.